A selection of T cell receptor beta chains follows, all from one sample in a study of blood T cell repertoires in COVID-19. The protocol was immunoSEQ multiplex PCR, while the TCRdb copy is restricted to in-frame clones and leaves out a portion. The sample lists approximately 90,000 clones, about 80% occurring once. The specimen sequenced was peripheral blood. The origin of the receptors is a woman aged 80 or over with acute or convalescent COVID-19. Each CDR3 is given with its conserved first and last residue. Each record gives: clone size, D gene, J gene, V gene, CDR3 DNA, CDR3 protein. The D gene is left open where the match is weak. Size is stated for part of the rows, as once, few or many counts, or as a class when the clone is expanded.

-,TRBD2,TRBJ2-1,TRBV30,TGTGCCTGGACCACTAGCGGGAGAGGGTACAATGAGCAGTTCTTC,CAWTTSGRGYNEQFF
-,TRBD1,TRBJ2-3,TRBV19,TGTGCCAGTACCACGGGGACAGGGGGATATACGCAGTATTTT,CASTTGTGGYTQYF
-,TRBD1,TRBJ2-1,TRBV18,TGTGCCAGCTCACCCGGGACAGGGACCTACAATGAGCAGTTCTTC,CASSPGTGTYNEQFF
-,TRBD1,TRBJ2-5,TRBV5-1,TGCGCCAGCAGCCTAGGGACAGGGCAAGAGACCCAGTACTTC,CASSLGTGQETQYF
-,TRBD2,TRBJ2-5,TRBV5-1,TGCGCCAGCAGCCTAGGACTAGCGGTAGTCGAAGAGACCCAGTACTTC,CASSLGLAVVEETQYF
-,TRBD2,TRBJ2-1,TRBV2,TGTGCCAGCAGGGTACTAGCGGGAAACAATGAGCAGTTCTTC,CASRVLAGNNEQFF
-,TRBD2,TRBJ2-1,TRBV30,TGTGCCTCCCAACCGGGACTAGCGACCTACAATGAGCAGTTCTTC,CASQPGLATYNEQFF
-,TRBD1,TRBJ1-2,TRBV18,TGTGCCAGCTCATCCGTACAGGGGGTTTATGGCTACACCTTC,CASSSVQGVYGYTF
few,TRBD1,TRBJ2-7,TRBV5-1,TGCGCCAGCAGTTCTGGACAGGACCGCTACGAGCAGTACTTC,CASSSGQDRYEQYF
-,TRBD2,TRBJ2-5,TRBV19,TGTGCCACTCAAGCCGGGACTAGCGGGGGAGAGACCCAGTACTTC,CATQAGTSGGETQYF
-,-,TRBJ1-5,TRBV3-1/TRBV3-2,TGTGCCAGCAGCCAATACATTCGTCAGCCCCAGCATTTT,CASSQYIRQPQHF
-,TRBD2,TRBJ2-3,TRBV6-5,TGTGCCAGCAGTTCCGTCCGCGGGAGGGCCCCAGATACGCAGTATTTT,CASSSVRGRAPDTQYF
-,-,TRBJ2-1,TRBV5-1,TGCGCCAGCAGCTTGGTATCCGGCTACAATGAGCAGTTCTTC,CASSLVSGYNEQFF
-,-,TRBJ2-3,TRBV2,TGTGCCAGCAGTGGTAGGGGGGGCGGCACAGATACGCAGTATTTT,CASSGRGGGTDTQYF
-,-,TRBJ2-1,TRBV15,TGTGCCACCAGCAGAGGCGGGGCGTCCTACAATGAGCAGTTCTTC,CATSRGGASYNEQFF
once,-,TRBJ1-2,TRBV19,TGTGCCAGTATTACAGGAGTCTATGGCTACACCTTC,CASITGVYGYTF
-,TRBD2,TRBJ2-1,TRBV4-1,TGCGCCAGCAGCCAAGTGGTTAGCGGGAGGGGGGGAAATGAGCAGTTCTTC,CASSQVVSGRGGNEQFF
-,TRBD1,TRBJ2-7,TRBV5-1,TGCGCCAGCAGCCTTGGACAGGGGATAAGCTCCTACGAGCAGTACTTC,CASSLGQGISSYEQYF
-,TRBD2,TRBJ2-5,TRBV5-1,TGCGCCAGCAGCGCCCCCGGGGCTAGCGGGGGGGGAGAGACCCAGTACTTC,CASSAPGASGGGETQYF
-,-,TRBJ2-5,TRBV18,TGTGCCAGCTCACCACCAGGGAGGGGGCAAGAGACCCAGTACTTC,CASSPPGRGQETQYF
-,TRBD1,TRBJ2-5,TRBV5-4,TGTGCCAGCAGCTTGGATCAGGGGGCATCCGAGACCCAGTACTTC,CASSLDQGASETQYF
-,-,TRBJ2-5,TRBV5-1,TGCGCCAGCAGCGCAGGGTCTGGGGAGACCCAGTACTTC,CASSAGSGETQYF